The 12 T cell receptor beta chains below come from one sample, sequenced in a study of blood T cell repertoires in COVID-19 (dated by TCRdb to about 2020). The library came from the immunoSEQ multiplex PCR assay. TCRdb limited this immuneACCESS table to in-frame rearrangements with V and J called. A share of clones is missing; checked studies link under half to unresolved V genes, and the rest is unexplained. For this sample there are approximately 380,000 clones; roughly 91% appear just once. Approximately 1.2% of the sample rests with the top ten. Sequencing was performed on PBMCs or T cells enriched from blood (not recorded which). The receptors were sampled from a woman under 30 who had recovered from COVID-19.

This chain uses TRBV30 with TRBJ1-2, with D uncertain. Germline-derived CDR1 and CDR2 are GTSNPN and SVGIG (reference sequence). The length of the CDR3 is 11 residues. Trimming shortened V by 4 bases and J by 8 bases, and 11 bases separated the two germline ends. DNA for the CDR3: TGTGCCTGGACCCAACCAGGAGGCTACACCTTC. It encodes CAWTQPGGYTF. Full variable domain (remainder filled in from reference TRBV30 and TRBJ1-2): SQTIHQWPATLVQPVGSPLSLECTVEGTSNPNLYWYRQAAGRGLQLLFYSVGIGQISSEVPQNLSASRPQDRQFILSSKKLLLSDSGFYLCAWTQPGGYTFGSGTRLTVV.

This chain joins TRBV4-1 and TRBJ1-6, with D unclear. The CDR3 has 14 residues. The germline CDR1 and CDR2 sequences are MGHRA and YSYEKL. Trimming took off 1 base at V and 7 bases at J, with 8 bases between the two ends. The CDR3 region has the DNA TGCGCCAGCAGCCAAGTCGGAGGGAATTCACCCCTCCACTTT. Translated: CASSQVGGNSPLHF.

The chain links TRBV2 to TRBJ1-5, with 8 positions matching TRBD1. V was pared by 5 bases and J by 2 bases, with 5 bases of the junction left unmatched. Looked up from germline, CDR1 is SNHLY and CDR2 is FYNNEI. The CDR3 covers 15 residues. In nucleotides, the CDR3 is TGTGCCAGCAGTCGTGACAGGGGCGGCAATCAGCCCCAGCATTTT. It yields the protein CASSRDRGGNQPQHF.

The rearrangement uses TRBV20-1 and TRBJ2-7, with 9 bases that match TRBD1. Germline V gene sequence: CDR1 DFQATT, CDR2 SNEGSKA (reference sequence). Germline trimming cut 3 bases from V and 4 bases from J; bases unmatched to any gene: 7. The CDR3 consists of 14 residues. The CDR3 DNA reads TGCAGTGCTAGTGGGACAGGGAGTATTTACGAGCAGTACTTC. The encoded protein is CSASGTGSIYEQYF.

This chain uses TRBV27 with TRBJ2-3; 8 nucleotides match TRBD1. Germline CDR1 is MNHEY and CDR2 is SMNVEV (reference sequence). CDR3 size: 15 residues. The V gene end was trimmed by 3 bases and the J gene end by 2 bases; junction bases not matched to a gene: 4. This CDR3 reads CASSFTGGYTDTQYF. DNA for the CDR3: TGTGCCAGCAGTTTTACAGGGGGTTACACAGATACGCAGTATTTT.

This clone turned up a few times. The chain couples TRBV28 to TRBJ1-6; TRBD1 matches at 7 bases. J lost 7 bases, V lost 8 bases, and 8 bases had no gene match. Germline assignment: CDR1 MDHEN and CDR2 SYDVKM. The CDR3 contains 14 residues. The CDR3 DNA follows: TGTGCCAGCGCCCCAGGGGGAGAAAATTCACCCCTCCACTTT. Residues: CASAPGGENSPLHF. Full variable domain (missing parts from reference TRBV28 and TRBJ1-6): DVKVTQSSRYLVKRTGEKVFLECVQDMDHENMFWYRQDPGLGLRLIYFSYDVKMKEKGDIPEGYSVSREKKERFSLILESASTNQTSMYLCASAPGGENSPLHFGNGTRLTVT.

The rearrangement joins TRBV13 to TRBJ1-3, with unresolved D. This CDR3 comprises 15 residues. The germline V gene encodes CDR1 PRHDT and CDR2 FYEKMQ (reference sequence). The germline V and J ends were trimmed by 2 bases and 3 bases, with 11 bases remaining between them. CDR3 amino acids: CASSLIRGLGNTIYF. The CDR3 nucleotides read TGTGCCAGCAGCTTAATTCGCGGGCTTGGAAACACCATATATTTT.

This clone came up many times. The chain combines TRBV2 with TRBJ2-2, with D possibly matching TRBD2 (6 bases). CDR1 SNHLY and CDR2 FYNNEI come from the germline V gene. The CDR3 sequence is 12 residues long. V lost 10 bases, J lost 4 bases, and 10 bases lay in between. The DNA for the CDR3 is TGTGCCACCGGGACTTCCACCGGGGAGCTGTTTTTT. Protein product: CATGTSTGELFF. Drawing the rest from reference TRBV2 and TRBJ2-2, the complete variable domain is EPEVTQTPSHQVTQMGQEVILRCVPISNHLYFYWYRQILGQKVEFLVSFYNNEISEKSEIFDDQFSVERPDGSNFTLKIRSTKLEDSAMYFCATGTSTGELFFGEGSRLTVL.

CDR3 in amino acids: CASSLISSYNSPLHF. CDR3 nucleotide sequence: TGTGCCAGCAGCCTCATTAGCTCCTATAATTCACCCCTCCACTTT. This sequence joins TRBV28 and TRBJ1-6; D remains unclear. Germline CDR1 and CDR2: MDHEN and SYDVKM. The V and J ends lost 6 bases and 0 bases respectively, with 9 bases between them. This CDR3 spans 15 amino acids. Using reference TRBV28 and TRBJ1-6 for the parts outside the CDR3, the full variable domain is DVKVTQSSRYLVKRTGEKVFLECVQDMDHENMFWYRQDPGLGLRLIYFSYDVKMKEKGDIPEGYSVSREKKERFSLILESASTNQTSMYLCASSLISSYNSPLHFGNGTRLTVT.

The rearrangement uses TRBV15 and TRBJ2-1; 9 bases map to TRBD2. Trimming cost V 5 bases and J 5 bases; bases outside gene matches: 10. CDR3 length equals 16 residues. The germline CDR1 and CDR2 sequences are LNHNV and YYDKDF (reference sequence). CDR3 sequence: CATSPSGRGGNNEQFF. CDR3 sequence (DNA): TGTGCCACCAGCCCTAGTGGGCGGGGGGGAAACAATGAGCAGTTCTTC.

The genes are TRBV5-6 and TRBJ1-4, with D possibly TRBD1 on 6 matching bases. V shed 3 bases and J shed 5 bases, with 11 bases lying between them. Germline values: CDR1 SGHDT, CDR2 YYEEEE. This CDR3 is built from 14 residues. The DNA for the CDR3 is TGTGCCAGCAGCTCCCGGACAGAAAATGAAAAACTGTTTTTT. The encoded protein is CASSSRTENEKLFF.

The chain joins TRBV2 to TRBJ1-1; 7 bases map to TRBD1. Looked up from germline, CDR1 is SNHLY and CDR2 is FYNNEI. CDR3 length: 12 residues. With V trimmed by 6 bases and J by 8 bases, 6 bases remained unmatched. The chain's CDR3 is CASSETGWEAFF. Here the CDR3 DNA reads TGTGCCAGCAGCGAGACAGGGTGGGAAGCTTTCTTT. Full variable domain (outside the CDR3, taken from reference TRBV2 and TRBJ1-1): EPEVTQTPSHQVTQMGQEVILRCVPISNHLYFYWYRQILGQKVEFLVSFYNNEISEKSEIFDDQFSVERPDGSNFTLKIRSTKLEDSAMYFCASSETGWEAFFGQGTRLTVV.